Following are 23 T cell receptor beta chains from one sample sequenced in a study of cytomegalovirus exposure and HLA in healthy donors. The PCR used 60 Vbeta and 13 Jbeta primers. Produced via immunoSEQ multiplex PCR; TCRdb's table is partial and in-frame only. The sample records approximately 40,000 clones, around three fifths being singletons. The sequenced sample was PBMCs. Receptors were obtained from a man aged 45-65 years in good health and CMV-seropositive.

The gene calls are TRBV6-5 and TRBJ1-4; 8 nucleotides match TRBD1. With V trimmed by 5 bases and J by 5 bases, 7 bases remained unmatched. CDR1 MNHEY and CDR2 SVGAGI come from the germline V gene. The CDR3 is 15 residues long. The CDR3 sequence is CASSQPGGGNEKLFF. CDR3 in DNA: TGTGCCAGCAGTCAACCAGGGGGCGGGAATGAAAAACTGTTTTTT.

There are a few counts of this clone. The CDR3 loop reads CASSGQGGRTEAFF. In DNA form, the CDR3 reads TGCGCCAGCAGCGGGCAGGGTGGCCGGACTGAAGCTTTCTTT. The rearrangement links TRBV5-1 to TRBJ1-1; D might be TRBD1 (5 bases). V was pared by 4 bases and J by 5 bases, with 15 bases between. The CDR3 sequence is 14 residues long. Germline CDR1 and CDR2: SGHRS and YFSETQ.

The chain couples TRBV7-8 to TRBJ2-3, with D uncertain. Germline CDR1 is SGHVS and CDR2 is FQNEAQ. This CDR3 spans 13 amino acids. V lost 0 bases and J lost 4, with 5 bases in between. CDR3: CASSLASSDTQYF. Written as DNA, the CDR3 is TGTGCCAGCAGCTTAGCTAGCTCAGATACGCAGTATTTT.

The CDR3 DNA sequence: TGCAGCGCCCTCTCTCCCTTCGGGGCCAACGTCCTGACTTTC. This encodes CSALSPFGANVLTF. The chain carries TRBV29-1 and TRBJ2-6; D not certain. Germline CDR1 SQVTM, CDR2 ANQGSEA. With 7 bases removed from V and 4 bases from J, the gap between germline ends came to 14 bases. CDR3 length equals 14 residues.

The chain employs TRBV9 and TRBJ2-7, with 9 bases identical to TRBD1. Germline trimming cut 3 bases from V and 4 bases from J; bases unmatched to any gene: 5. CDR3 length: 14 amino acids. Germline V gene sequence: CDR1 SGDLS, CDR2 YYNGEE. The CDR3 DNA reads as TGTGCCAGCAGCGCCGGGACAGGGACATACGAGCAGTACTTC. Amino acids: CASSAGTGTYEQYF.

This clone was seen more than once but under ten times. The V gene is TRBV7-3, the J gene TRBJ2-2, with 16 bases fitting TRBD2. Germline CDR1 reads SGHTA; CDR2 reads FQGTGA. J gave up 10 bases and V 5 bases, and 10 bases lay outside the gene matches. The CDR3 has 17 residues. CDR3 amino acids: CASSPTGTSGGAAELFF. The CDR3 coding sequence is TGTGCCAGCAGCCCGACGGGGACTAGCGGGGGGGCAGCGGAGCTGTTTTTT. The full variable domain, in which reference TRBV7-3 and TRBJ2-2 provide the parts outside the CDR3, is GAGVSQTPSNKVTEKGKYVELRCDPISGHTALYWYRQSLGQGPEFLIYFQGTGAADDSGLPNDRFFAVRPEGSVSTLKIQRTERGDSAVYLCASSPTGTSGGAAELFFGEGSRLTVL.

This clone has only one observation. This sequence joins TRBV5-1 and TRBJ2-7; TRBD1 agrees at 7 bases. J was trimmed by 3 bases and V by 4 bases; bases with no gene match: 13. The CDR3 spans 16 residues. Per the germline V gene, CDR1 is SGHRS and CDR2 is YFSETQ. CDR3 DNA sequence: TGCGCCAGCAGCCCCTCCCCTTGGGACAGCCTCTACGAGCAGTACTTC. It codes for CASSPSPWDSLYEQYF.

This clone was recorded a few times. The chain employs TRBV6-5 and TRBJ2-5; perhaps TRBD2 as D (6 bases). The germline V gene encodes CDR1 MNHEY and CDR2 SVGAGI. Trimming took 7 bases from V and 0 from J, leaving 12 bases between them. The CDR3 runs 14 residues. In DNA form, the CDR3 reads TGTGCCAGCACCCGGGGGAGATACCAAGAGACCCAGTACTTC. It yields the protein CASTRGRYQETQYF.

This chain connects TRBV28 to TRBJ1-5; TRBD1 aligns across 7 bases. Germline CDR1 and CDR2: MDHEN and SYDVKM. The CDR3 totals 14 residues. Trimming took 10 bases from V and 1 from J; bases not matched to a gene: 7. The CDR3 loop is CATAGTVSNQPQHF. CDR3 DNA sequence: TGTGCCACGGCCGGGACAGTAAGCAATCAGCCCCAGCATTTT.

V and J are TRBV5-6 and TRBJ2-7; tentative D call: TRBD2 (6 bases). Trimming stripped 4 bases from V and 6 bases from J, with 23 bases between. The CDR3 runs to 16 residues. CDR1 and CDR2 from the germline V gene are SGHDT and YYEEEE. The CDR3 protein is CASSLGIPRAGSEQYF. The CDR3 bases are TGTGCCAGCAGCCTTGGGATCCCCAGGGCGGGGAGCGAGCAGTACTTC.

This clone was found a few times. The chain couples TRBV4-3 to TRBJ2-3; D is undetermined. The V end was cut by 0 bases, the J end by 1 base, with 11 bases between. Germline lookup yields CDR1 LGHNA and CDR2 YSLEER. CDR3 size: 16 residues. Written as DNA, the CDR3 is TGCGCCAGCAGCCAAGATTTGGCCAGTGGCACAGATACGCAGTATTTT. It specifies CASSQDLASGTDTQYF.

J is TRBJ2-5 and V is TRBV12-5; 7 bases are shared with TRBD1. This CDR3 has 13 residues. Germline V gene data show CDR1 as LGHNT and CDR2 as FRNRAP. V trimming: 1 base; J trimming: 4 bases; junction bases outside the gene matches: 0. This chain's CDR3 is CASGLGQGETQYF. The CDR3 DNA is TGTGCTAGTGGTTTGGGACAGGGAGAGACCCAGTACTTC.

This clone was picked up a small number of times. The CDR3 sequence is CASSPQGQGDTQYF. The CDR3 DNA is TGTGCCAGCAGTCCACAGGGGCAAGGAGATACGCAGTATTTT. V gene TRBV6-4 combines with J gene TRBJ2-3; 7 bases are shared with TRBD1. Germline-derived CDR1 and CDR2 are MRHNA and SNTAGT. This CDR3 has 14 residues. After removal of 5 bases from V and 5 bases from J, the junction contained 7 bases not matched to a gene.

This clone appeared a single time. The chain has TRBV7-9 and TRBJ2-7; no firm D call. CDR1 and CDR2 from the germline V gene are SEHNR and FQNEAQ (reference sequence). The CDR3 contains 13 residues. The ends were cut back, 1 base at V and 5 bases at J, with 9 bases in the middle. CDR3 sequence reads: CASSLGGVNEQYF. CDR3 nucleotides: TGTGCCAGCAGCTTAGGCGGAGTGAACGAGCAGTACTTC.

The rearrangement links TRBV10-3 to TRBJ1-5, with D perhaps TRBD1 (6 bases). Germline CDR1 ENHRY, CDR2 SYGVKD. The CDR3 spans 16 residues. Trimming took 2 bases from V and 1 from J, leaving 12 bases between them. DNA for the CDR3: TGTGCCATCAGTGAGGCCTCAGGGGAGAGCAATCAGCCCCAGCATTTT. The encoded protein is CAISEASGESNQPQHF.

The V call is TRBV28, the J call TRBJ2-1, with 9 bases lining up with TRBD1. Germline CDR1 and CDR2: MDHEN and SYDVKM. Trimming cost V 5 bases and J 1 base; bases outside gene matches: 6. The CDR3 runs 16 residues. The DNA of the CDR3 is TGTGCCAGCAGTCCCTCCGGGACAGGGTCCTACAATGAGCAGTTCTTC. Its translation is CASSPSGTGSYNEQFF.

This sequence joins TRBV10-3 and TRBJ2-1; 8 nucleotides match TRBD2. J gave up 9 bases and V 10 bases, and 14 bases lay outside the gene matches. The germline CDR1 and CDR2 sequences are ENHRY and SYGVKD. The CDR3 is 14 amino acids. This chain's CDR3 is CATAGSGGHAEQFF. CDR3 DNA: TGTGCCACCGCAGGGAGCGGGGGCCACGCTGAGCAGTTCTTC.

This chain connects TRBV11-2 to TRBJ1-4; no definite D call. Germline values: CDR1 SGHAT, CDR2 FQNNGV. Trimming left V 5 bases short and J 3 bases short, with 10 bases between. The CDR3 is 14 amino acids. CDR3 protein: CASSPRVSNEKLFF. CDR3 nucleotides: TGTGCCAGCAGCCCCCGCGTGTCTAATGAAAAACTGTTTTTT. Complete variable domain (other parts from reference TRBV11-2 and TRBJ1-4): EAGVAQSPRYKIIEKRQSVAFWCNPISGHATLYWYQQILGQGPKLLIQFQNNGVVDDSQLPKDRFSAERLKGVDSTLKIQPAKLEDSAVYLCASSPRVSNEKLFFGSGTQLSVL.

V is TRBV4-3 and J is TRBJ1-4; 7 bases agree with TRBD1. Germline V lookup: CDR1 LGHNA, CDR2 YSLEER. V was pared by 1 base and J by 5 bases, with 7 bases of the junction left unmatched. The CDR3 consists of 16 residues. CDR3 in amino acids: CASSQAGTASNEKLFF. The DNA for the CDR3 is TGCGCCAGCAGCCAAGCGGGGACAGCCTCGAATGAAAAACTGTTTTTT.

This clone was seen a handful of times. The chain uses TRBV9 and TRBJ1-4; D is ambiguous. The CDR3 contains 14 residues. Trimming cost V 0 bases and J 4 bases, with 7 bases left between them. The germline CDR1 and CDR2 sequences are SGDLS and YYNGEE. CDR3 sequence: CASSVDEGNEKLFF. The CDR3 region has the DNA TGTGCCAGCAGCGTAGATGAGGGTAATGAAAAACTGTTTTTT.

In this sample, this clone turned up once. This likely comes from a read error, as the CDR3 has no conserved phenylalanine or tryptophan at its end. The V call is TRBV7-2, the J call TRBJ1-2, with 8 bases aligning to TRBD1. Germline loops: CDR1 SGHTA, CDR2 FQGNSA. V gave up 4 bases and J gave up 4 bases; unmatched junction bases: 8. This CDR3 spans 15 amino acids. The CDR3 region has the DNA TGTGCCAGCAGCTGGACAGGGTCTCAACTCTATGGCTACACCGTC. This encodes CASSWTGSQLYGYTV.

The chain links TRBV11-2 to TRBJ2-5; possibly TRBD2 for D (6 bases). Germline values: CDR1 SGHAT, CDR2 FQNNGV. V lost 5 bases and J lost 4, with 11 bases in between. The CDR3 is made up of 13 amino acids. The CDR3 sequence: CASSQVGGETQYF. The CDR3, as DNA: TGTGCCAGCAGCCAGGTCGGGGGAGAGACCCAGTACTTC.

J is TRBJ2-5 and V is TRBV5-1, with D maybe TRBD2 (6 bases). The CDR3 has 17 amino acids. Germline V lookup: CDR1 SGHRS, CDR2 YFSETQ. V gave up 5 bases and J gave up 5 bases, with 25 bases separating them. For the CDR3, the DNA is TGCGCCAGCAGGATTGAGGGGCGGGGTCGGGCGGCCGAGACCCAGTACTTC. It specifies CASRIEGRGRAAETQYF.